The rows below give T cell receptor beta chains drawn from one sample of a study of blood T cell repertoires in COVID-19. Profiled with immunoSEQ multiplex PCR; TCRdb holds only in-frame clones, not every one. The table shows approximately 190,000 clones, with 84% occurring only once. Input material: peripheral blood. The receptors here all came from a woman in her seventies with active or convalescent COVID-19. The conserved cysteine and the conserved F or W are not part of the CDR3 here. Fields, in order: J gene, V gene, CDR3 protein.

J: TRBJ2-7
V: TRBV15
CDR3: ATSMGLADYEQY

J: TRBJ2-7
V: TRBV27
CDR3: ASSVIAGGNSYEQY

J: TRBJ2-7
V: TRBV7-8
CDR3: ASSLVPRGEQY

J: TRBJ2-5
V: TRBV25-1
CDR3: ASSEQGQETQY

J: TRBJ1-1
V: TRBV30
CDR3: AWRESLNTEAF

J: TRBJ2-3
V: TRBV30
CDR3: AWGSGNTQY

J: TRBJ2-2
V: TRBV5-1
CDR3: ASSDGLRELF

J: TRBJ1-1
V: TRBV7-9
CDR3: ASSLAQGSEAF

J: TRBJ2-5
V: TRBV5-4
CDR3: ASSSGDRETQY

J: TRBJ2-5
V: TRBV5-4
CDR3: AVGGTGKGTQY

J: TRBJ2-1
V: TRBV28
CDR3: ASTLGGGRGYNEQF

J: TRBJ2-1
V: TRBV7-3
CDR3: ASSLPRGTGGFNEQF

J: TRBJ2-2
V: TRBV3-1/TRBV3-2
CDR3: ASSQLAGATGTGELF

J: TRBJ1-4
V: TRBV9
CDR3: ASSFSGTGNEKLF

J: TRBJ2-1
V: TRBV7-2
CDR3: ASSPYGTMNNEQF

J: TRBJ2-3
V: TRBV28
CDR3: ASRAVGTGGLDTQY

J: TRBJ2-5
V: TRBV27
CDR3: ASSRRETETQY

J: TRBJ2-4
V: TRBV12-3/TRBV12-4
CDR3: ASSSGIKNIQY

J: TRBJ2-7
V: TRBV1
CDR3: TSSQGRTSGIYEQY